Shown below are 2 T cell receptor beta chains from a single sample sequenced in a study of blood T cell repertoires in COVID-19. The repertoire was sequenced with immunoSEQ multiplex PCR; TCRdb's copy has only in-frame clones and lacks some. The table has hundreds of thousands of clones, approximately 87% seen once; the top ten hold 3% to 3.5%. Sequencing was performed on PBMCs or T cells enriched from blood (not recorded which). Every receptor here comes from a woman aged 45-65 years in a cohort exposed to, infected with or recovered from COVID-19 (not recorded which).

The rearrangement uses TRBV7-2 and TRBJ2-3, with TRBD2 matching over 15 bases. V trimming: 1 base; J trimming: 4 bases; junction bases outside the gene matches: 6. The CDR3 extends over 18 amino acids. Germline V gene data show CDR1 as SGHTA and CDR2 as FQGNSA. The CDR3 nucleotides are TGTGCCAGCAGCTTAGGATTGGGACTAGCGGGGGGCGCAGATACGCAGTATTTT. Its protein product is CASSLGLGLAGGADTQYF.

The DNA of the CDR3 is TGCGCCAGCAGCCCGACTGGTTCAGGGTTCTCAGATACGCAGTATTTT. Protein product: CASSPTGSGFSDTQYF. V gene TRBV4-1 combines with J gene TRBJ2-3, with D perhaps TRBD1 (5 bases). V shed 4 bases and J shed 4 bases, with 18 bases lying between them. This CDR3 contains 16 residues. The V gene's germline CDR1 is MGHRA and CDR2 YSYEKL.